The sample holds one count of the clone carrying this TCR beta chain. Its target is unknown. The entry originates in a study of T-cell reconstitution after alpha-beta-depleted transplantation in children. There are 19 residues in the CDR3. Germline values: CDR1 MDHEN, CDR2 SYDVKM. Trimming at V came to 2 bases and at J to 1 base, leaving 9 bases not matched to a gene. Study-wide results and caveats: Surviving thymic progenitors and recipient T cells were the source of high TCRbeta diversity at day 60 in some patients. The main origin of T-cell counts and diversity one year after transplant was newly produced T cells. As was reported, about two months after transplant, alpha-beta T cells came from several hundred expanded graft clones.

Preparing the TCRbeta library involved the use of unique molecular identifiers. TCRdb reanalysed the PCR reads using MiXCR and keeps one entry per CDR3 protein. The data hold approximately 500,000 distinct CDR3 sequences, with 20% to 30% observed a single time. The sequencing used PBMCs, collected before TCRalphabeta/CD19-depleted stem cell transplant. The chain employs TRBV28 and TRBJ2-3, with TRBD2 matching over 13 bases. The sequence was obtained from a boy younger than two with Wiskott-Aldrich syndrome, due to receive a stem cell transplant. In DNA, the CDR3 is TGTGCCAGCAGTTTAGCGGGACTAGCGGGGTATCGCGGCACAGATACGCAGTATTTT. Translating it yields CASSLAGLAGYRGTDTQYF.